Listed here are 30 T cell receptor beta chains from one sample, sequenced in a study of blood T cell repertoires in COVID-19. Clones were sequenced by immunoSEQ multiplex PCR, and TCRdb holds only the in-frame ones, with some missing. Seen here are approximately 150,000 clones, roughly 85% observed once, and the top ten hold roughly 2.5%. The material sequenced was peripheral blood. These receptors all come from a human donor with acute or convalescent COVID-19. The donor label of this sample is uncertain.

This rearrangement joins TRBV11-3 to TRBJ1-1, with TRBD1 as a possible D gene (5 bases). V lost 2 bases and J lost 4, with 11 bases in between. Germline V gene sequence: CDR1 SGHNT, CDR2 YENEEA. The CDR3 totals 14 residues. The CDR3 loop reads CASSLIWRGTEAFF. The CDR3 bases are TGTGCCAGCAGCTTAATTTGGAGGGGCACTGAAGCTTTCTTT.

Only one count was recorded for this clone. The V gene is TRBV5-8, the J gene TRBJ1-5; D perhaps matches TRBD1 (5 bases). Between the trimmed V and J ends, which lost 0 bases and 6 bases, there was a span of 16 bases. CDR1 SGHTS and CDR2 YDEGEE come from the germline V gene. The CDR3 has 16 amino acids. Here the CDR3 DNA reads TGTGCCAGCAGCTTGGCCAGGGCCTCCCGTCCTCAGCCCCAGCATTTT. Residues: CASSLARASRPQPQHF.

The chain has TRBV6-6 and TRBJ1-2, with 8 nucleotides matching TRBD1. The trim removed 6 bases at V and 4 bases at J, leaving 4 bases unmatched. The length of the CDR3 is 13 residues. Per the germline V gene, CDR1 is MNHNY and CDR2 is SVGAGI (reference sequence). The CDR3 here is CASRMTGAYGYTF. For the CDR3, the DNA is TGTGCCAGCAGGATGACAGGGGCCTATGGCTACACCTTC.

The J gene is TRBJ2-1, the V gene TRBV15; 8 bases line up with TRBD2. The germline CDR1 and CDR2 sequences are LNHNV and YYDKDF (reference sequence). Trimming at V came to 5 bases and at J to 7 bases, leaving 13 bases not matched to a gene. The CDR3 loop spans 16 amino acids. The CDR3 bases are TGTGCCACCAGCCCCACCGGGACTAGTAACGCTAATGAGCAGTTCTTC. It is translated as CATSPTGTSNANEQFF.

This chain uses TRBV7-3 with TRBJ1-6, with D unresolved. Germline CDR1 and CDR2: SGHTA and FQGTGA. CDR3 length equals 15 residues. Trimming pared 1 base from V and 5 bases from J, leaving 9 bases between. CDR3 nucleotides: TGTGCCAGCAGCTTAAGGGCAGTCCATAATTCACCCCTCCACTTT. This codes for CASSLRAVHNSPLHF.

This CDR3 is CSVSNTGELFF. The CDR3 DNA reads TGCAGCGTCTCTAACACCGGGGAGCTGTTTTTT. The rearrangement joins TRBV29-1 to TRBJ2-2; no clear D gene. The CDR3 length is 11 residues. The V and J ends lost 6 bases and 2 bases respectively, with 4 bases between them. Germline V gives CDR1 SQVTM, CDR2 ANQGSEA.

CDR3 nucleotide sequence: TGCGCCAGCAGCTCAAGGACAGAGAACACTGAAGCTTTCTTT. Protein: CASSSRTENTEAFF. J is TRBJ1-1 and V is TRBV5-1, with a possible D match to TRBD1 (6 bases). V was clipped by 3 bases and J by 1 base, with 10 bases between them. The CDR3 extends over 14 amino acids. Germline V gene lookup returns CDR1 SGHRS and CDR2 YFSETQ. The full variable domain, rest sourced from reference TRBV5-1 and TRBJ1-1, is KAGVTQTPRYLIKTRGQQVTLSCSPISGHRSVSWYQQTPGQGLQFLFEYFSETQRNKGNFPGRFSGRQFSNSRSEMNVSTLELGDSALYLCASSSRTENTEAFFGQGTRLTVV.

This rearrangement joins TRBV29-1 to TRBJ2-7, with D unresolved. The CDR3 extends over 13 amino acids. The germline V gene encodes CDR1 SQVTM and CDR2 ANQGSEA. V lost 4 bases to trimming and J lost 0 bases, with 10 bases between them. In DNA form, the CDR3 reads TGCAGCGTTGTAGTCTCCAACTCCTACGAGCAGTACGTC. It is translated as CSVVVSNSYEQYV.

The J gene is TRBJ2-3, the V gene TRBV12-3 or TRBV12-4, with D uncertain. The CDR3 runs to 13 residues. V was clipped by 3 bases and J by 0 bases, with 4 bases between them. The CDR3 DNA is TGTGCCAGCAGTTTGCTAAGCACAGATACGCAGTATTTT. It is translated as CASSLLSTDTQYF.

The chain is built from TRBV30 and TRBJ2-7; 13 bases are shared with TRBD2. Looked up from germline, CDR1 is GTSNPN and CDR2 is SVGIG (reference sequence). After removal of 0 bases from V and 0 bases from J, the junction contained 5 bases not matched to a gene. The CDR3 is 17 residues long. The CDR3 spells CAWSVLAGGPPSYEQYV. The CDR3 DNA sequence: TGTGCCTGGAGTGTACTAGCGGGAGGGCCCCCCTCCTACGAGCAGTACGTC.

This chain joins TRBV28 and TRBJ1-6, with a weak D call TRBD1 (5 bases). Trimming left V 5 bases short and J 4 bases short, with 9 bases between. Germline V gene data show CDR1 as MDHEN and CDR2 as SYDVKM. The CDR3 consists of 14 residues. CDR3 nucleotide sequence: TGTGCCAGCAGTGGACAAGTATATAATTCACCCCTCCACTTT. Translated, it gives CASSGQVYNSPLHF.

V gene TRBV4-3 combines with J gene TRBJ2-7; the D gene is possibly TRBD2 (6 bases). The CDR3 sequence is 15 residues long. Germline-derived CDR1 and CDR2 are LGHNA and YSLEER. Trimming took off 0 bases at V and 4 bases at J, with 13 bases between the two ends. In DNA form, the CDR3 reads TGCGCCAGCAGCCAAGAGGCGAGACTAGTGTACGAGCAGTACTTC. The encoded protein is CASSQEARLVYEQYF.

V is TRBV11-3 and J is TRBJ2-1; 8 bases match TRBD1. CDR3 length equals 15 residues. V lost 5 bases, J lost 2 bases, and 5 bases stayed unmatched. In germline, CDR1 is SGHNT, CDR2 YENEEA. The CDR3 protein is CASSPRQGTYNEQFF. The DNA for the CDR3 is TGTGCCAGCAGCCCGCGACAGGGGACCTACAATGAGCAGTTCTTC.

The CDR3 spells CASSPILTDTYEQYF. In DNA, the CDR3 is TGTGCCAGCAGCCCAATTCTGACAGATACCTACGAGCAGTACTTC. The gene calls are TRBV6-2 or TRBV6-3 and TRBJ2-7; D perhaps matches TRBD1 (5 bases). Per the germline V gene, CDR1 is MNHEY and CDR2 is SVGEGT. V lost 6 bases to trimming and J lost 2 bases, with 17 bases between them. The CDR3 totals 15 residues.

The chain uses TRBV19 and TRBJ1-2; D possibly corresponds to TRBD1 (6 bases). The germline V gene has CDR1 LNHDA and CDR2 SQIVND (reference sequence). Trimming shortened V by 3 bases and J by 0 bases, and 8 bases separated the two germline ends. The length of the CDR3 is 14 residues. In nucleotides, the CDR3 is TGTGCCAGTAGTATCGGACAGACTAACTATGGCTACACCTTC. Its translation: CASSIGQTNYGYTF.

There are a few counts of this clone. The genes are TRBV28 and TRBJ1-2, with 10 bases that match TRBD1. Germline CDR1 is MDHEN and CDR2 is SYDVKM. This CDR3 is 13 amino acids long. The junction had 3 bases not matched to a gene; V was cut back by 3 bases and J by 8 bases. DNA of the CDR3: TGTGCCAGCAGTTTGACAGGGGGCTGGGGCTACACCTTC. Amino acid sequence: CASSLTGGWGYTF.

The V and J genes are TRBV3-1 (or the pseudogene TRBV3-2) and TRBJ2-1; 12 bases match TRBD1. Germline CDR1 is LGHDT and CDR2 is YNNKEL (reference sequence). V trimming: 2 bases; J trimming: 1 base; junction bases outside the gene matches: 9. The length of the CDR3 is 19 residues. CDR3 protein: CASSQPLGTGGSSYNEQFF. CDR3 bases: TGTGCCAGCAGCCAACCGCTCGGGACAGGGGGCAGTTCCTACAATGAGCAGTTCTTC.

The V call is TRBV19, the J call TRBJ2-1; D perhaps matches TRBD1 (5 bases). The CDR3 has 13 residues. Looked up from germline, CDR1 is LNHDA and CDR2 is SQIVND (reference sequence). V lost 6 bases to trimming and J lost 4 bases, with 10 bases between them. The CDR3 region is CASSLGPYNEQFF. CDR3 DNA: TGTGCCAGTAGCCTGGGGCCTTACAATGAGCAGTTCTTC.

This clone appeared a single time. V gene TRBV3-1 (or the pseudogene TRBV3-2) combines with J gene TRBJ1-1, with 8 bases lining up with TRBD1. Germline assignment: CDR1 LGHDT and CDR2 YNNKEL (reference sequence). The length of the CDR3 is 14 residues. V shed 6 bases and J 1 base; nucleotides not matched to a gene: 4. The CDR3 nucleotides are TGTGCCAGCAGATATGGGACAGGGAACACTGAAGCTTTCTTT. Its translation: CASRYGTGNTEAFF.

CDR3 coding DNA: TGTGCCAGCAGTCCAATAGGGGGCGCAGATACGCAGTATTTT. Encoded protein: CASSPIGGADTQYF. V usage is TRBV27 and J usage is TRBJ2-3, with 7 bases matching TRBD1. This CDR3 region has 14 residues. J was trimmed by 4 bases and V by 5 bases; bases with no gene match: 6. Germline-derived CDR1 and CDR2 are MNHEY and SMNVEV (reference sequence).

V is TRBV30 and J is TRBJ1-6, with a weak D call TRBD1 (6 bases). Trimming pared 7 bases from V and 5 bases from J, leaving 9 bases between. CDR1 and CDR2 from the germline V gene are GTSNPN and SVGIG (reference sequence). This CDR3 comprises 12 residues. Written as DNA, the CDR3 is TGTGCCTTGGGACAAAATAATTCACCCCTCCACTTT. Translation: CALGQNNSPLHF.

This clone showed up just once. The rearrangement links TRBV7-9 to TRBJ1-1, with TRBD1 matching over 8 bases. Unmatched junction bases numbered 12, after V lost 2 bases and J lost 7 bases. The CDR3 totals 16 residues. Germline loops: CDR1 SEHNR, CDR2 FQNEAQ (reference sequence). Here the CDR3 reads CASSLPDRGQEDEAFF. CDR3 nucleotide sequence: TGTGCCAGCAGCTTACCCGACAGGGGTCAAGAGGATGAAGCTTTCTTT.

The chain recombines TRBV9 with TRBJ2-2; 7 nucleotides align to TRBD2. The J segment lost 8 bases and the V segment lost 2 bases, leaving 6 bases of the junction unmatched. The CDR3 contains 14 residues. CDR1 is SGDLS, CDR2 YYNGEE, per germline. The CDR3 DNA is TGTGCCAGCAGCGTTTCAAGCGGGGCGGGGGAGCTGTTTTTT. Its translation is CASSVSSGAGELFF. The full variable domain, with the rest looked up from reference TRBV9 and TRBJ2-2, is DSGVTQTPKHLITATGQRVTLRCSPRSGDLSVYWYQQSLDQGLQFLIQYYNGEERAKGNILERFSAQQFPDLHSELNLSSLELGDSALYFCASSVSSGAGELFFGEGSRLTVL.

This chain links TRBV7-2 with TRBJ1-2; D perhaps matches TRBD1 (5 bases). This CDR3 spans 15 amino acids. Trimming stripped 3 bases from V and 4 bases from J, with 15 bases between. Germline CDR1 and CDR2: SGHTA and FQGNSA. DNA for the CDR3: TGTGCCAGCAGCTTGGGGCCAGGATTTGCCTATGGCTACACCTTC. Protein: CASSLGPGFAYGYTF.

This chain uses TRBV6-5 with TRBJ1-1, with a weak D call TRBD1 (6 bases). This CDR3 contains 13 residues. Germline CDR1 MNHEY, CDR2 SVGAGI. V was cut by 10 bases and J by 1 base, with 13 bases left in between. The CDR3 reads CATGADRNTEAFF. The CDR3 DNA reads TGTGCCACCGGCGCGGACAGGAACACTGAAGCTTTCTTT.

The rearrangement uses TRBV29-1 and TRBJ1-5, with 7 bases matching TRBD1. Germline CDR1 and CDR2: SQVTM and ANQGSEA. With 5 bases clipped from V and 5 bases from J, the junction kept 9 bases outside the gene matches. CDR3 size: 14 residues. The CDR3 spells CSVSQGGGDQPQHF. The CDR3 bases are TGCAGCGTTTCTCAGGGGGGCGGCGATCAGCCCCAGCATTTT.

The chain combines TRBV9 with TRBJ1-6, with a possible D match to TRBD1 (5 bases). Trimming took off 0 bases at V and 2 bases at J, with 18 bases between the two ends. Per the germline V gene, CDR1 is SGDLS and CDR2 is YYNGEE. The CDR3 consists of 19 residues. The CDR3 DNA reads as TGTGCCAGCAGCGTAGGAATTACAGGACAATTCACCTATAATTCACCCCTCCACTTT. Amino acid sequence: CASSVGITGQFTYNSPLHF.

The V gene is TRBV6-5, the J gene TRBJ1-5, with 9 bases identical to TRBD1. J gave up 11 bases and V 4 bases, and 6 bases lay outside the gene matches. The CDR3 length is 13 residues. Germline V gene sequence: CDR1 MNHEY, CDR2 SVGAGI. CDR3: CASSFSGTGTQHF. CDR3 DNA sequence: TGTGCCAGCAGTTTCTCCGGGACAGGGACCCAGCATTTT.

This sequence joins TRBV18 and TRBJ2-1, with D possibly matching TRBD2 (6 bases). The V gene lost 3 bases and the J gene lost 0 bases, with 15 bases spanning the gap. Germline lookup yields CDR1 KGHSH and CDR2 LQKENI. The CDR3 is 17 amino acids. The CDR3 region has the DNA TGTGCCAGCTCACCCCGAGATACTAGCAACTCCTACAATGAGCAGTTCTTC. This translates into CASSPRDTSNSYNEQFF.

The chain joins TRBV12-3 or TRBV12-4 to TRBJ2-7; TRBD1 might be the D (5 bases). CDR3 size: 12 residues. V gave up 5 bases and J gave up 4 bases, with 9 bases separating them. For the CDR3, the DNA is TGTGCCAGCAGTATTGACAGTTACGAGCAGTACTTC. This encodes CASSIDSYEQYF.